This is a list of T cell receptor beta chains from one sample in a study of blood T cell repertoires in COVID-19. Profiling relied on immunoSEQ multiplex PCR, and the TCRdb table lists in-frame clones only, not all of them. The repertoire holds roughly 86,000 clones, with 70% to 90% as singletons. What was sequenced was peripheral blood. Receptors originate from a middle-aged man with acute or convalescent COVID-19. Both conserved end residues are part of each CDR3. The D gene is left open where the match is weak.

TRBV5-4,TRBJ2-5,TRBD2,CASSSKAGPQETQYF
TRBV6-4,TRBJ2-7,TRBD2,CASSNSGDLYEQYF
TRBV30,TRBJ2-1,NA,CAGHTVLGSYNEQFF
TRBV7-2,TRBJ1-2,NA,CASSPWRSDNYGYTF
TRBV7-2,TRBJ1-6,NA,CASSPLGGLTPLHF
TRBV7-8,TRBJ1-5,NA,CASSLPNQPQHF
TRBV6-4,TRBJ2-5,NA,CASSDSGHAGETQYF
TRBV2,TRBJ2-1,NA,CASSVGSGHNEQFF
TRBV7-9,TRBJ1-5,TRBD1,CASSLGDRGNQPQHF
TRBV6-1,TRBJ1-1,NA,CASSGMRFWGGTEAFF
TRBV12-3/TRBV12-4,TRBJ2-2,NA,CASSLGGGGELFF
TRBV9,TRBJ1-4,NA,CASSARRDATNEKLFF
TRBV3-1/TRBV3-2,TRBJ2-5,NA,CASSAQKETQYF
TRBV5-4,TRBJ1-1,NA,CASSSLSGGTEAFF
TRBV5-1,TRBJ2-7,TRBD1,CASSSGQGSHEQYF
TRBV6-2/TRBV6-3,TRBJ2-1,NA,CASSYSTRSYNEQFF